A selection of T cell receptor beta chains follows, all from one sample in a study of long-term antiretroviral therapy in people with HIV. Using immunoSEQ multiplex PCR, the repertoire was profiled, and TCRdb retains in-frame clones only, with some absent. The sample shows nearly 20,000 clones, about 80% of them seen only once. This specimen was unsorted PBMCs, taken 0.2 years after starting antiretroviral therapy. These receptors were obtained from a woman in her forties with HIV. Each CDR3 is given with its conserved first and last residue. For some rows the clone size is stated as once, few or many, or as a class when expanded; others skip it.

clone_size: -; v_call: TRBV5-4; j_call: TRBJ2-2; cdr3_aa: CASSQPGLAGYGELFF
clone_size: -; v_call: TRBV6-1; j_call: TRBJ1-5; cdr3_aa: CASSESAGLGQPQHF
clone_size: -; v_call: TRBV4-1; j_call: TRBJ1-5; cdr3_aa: CASSPPPAGGNQPQHF
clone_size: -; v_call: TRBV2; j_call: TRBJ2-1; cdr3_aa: CASSELASGRGYNEQFF
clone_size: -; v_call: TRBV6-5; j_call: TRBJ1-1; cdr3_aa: CATLPTWGAEAFF
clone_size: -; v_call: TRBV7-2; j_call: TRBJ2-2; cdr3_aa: CASSLRLAGGPETGELFF
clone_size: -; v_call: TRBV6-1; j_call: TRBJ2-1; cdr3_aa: CASASVPGYNEQFF
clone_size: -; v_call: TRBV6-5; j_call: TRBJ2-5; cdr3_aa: CASRGSGKETQYF
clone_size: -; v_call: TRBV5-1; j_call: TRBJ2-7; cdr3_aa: CASSSTTDAYEQYF
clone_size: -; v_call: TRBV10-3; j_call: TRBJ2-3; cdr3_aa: CAISDPGLAGGPSDTQYF
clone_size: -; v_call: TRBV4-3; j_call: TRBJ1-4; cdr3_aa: CASSQVSIGTGVNEKLFF
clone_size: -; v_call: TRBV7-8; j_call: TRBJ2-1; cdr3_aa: CASSLYSGSYNEQFF
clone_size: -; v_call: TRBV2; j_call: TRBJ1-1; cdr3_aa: CASSGQGDTEAFF
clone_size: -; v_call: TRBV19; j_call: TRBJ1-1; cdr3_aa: CASSLQGGNTEAFF
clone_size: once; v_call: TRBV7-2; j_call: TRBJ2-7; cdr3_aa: CASSTLAGGYNEQYF
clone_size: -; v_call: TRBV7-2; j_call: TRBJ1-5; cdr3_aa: CASSSTGGGQPQHF
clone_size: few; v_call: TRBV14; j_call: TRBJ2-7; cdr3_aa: CASSQVQGSEQYF
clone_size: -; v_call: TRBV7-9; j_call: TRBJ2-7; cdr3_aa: CASSPNRGVRVSEQYF
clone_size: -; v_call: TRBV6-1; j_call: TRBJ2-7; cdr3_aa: CASTQVSDVHEQYF
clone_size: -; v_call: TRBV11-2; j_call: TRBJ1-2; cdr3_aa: CASSLDLTVYGYTF
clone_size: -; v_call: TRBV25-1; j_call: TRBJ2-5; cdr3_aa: CASSDGLEQETQYF
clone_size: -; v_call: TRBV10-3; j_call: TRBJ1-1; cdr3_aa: CAIMSGSPAEAFF
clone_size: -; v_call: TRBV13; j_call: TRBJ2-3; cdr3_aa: CASSLMTDRVPQVPQYF
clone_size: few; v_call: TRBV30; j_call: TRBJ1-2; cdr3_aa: CAWSVGGFDGYTF
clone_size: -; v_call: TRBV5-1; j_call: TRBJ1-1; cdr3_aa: CASTTGGFVMNTEAFF
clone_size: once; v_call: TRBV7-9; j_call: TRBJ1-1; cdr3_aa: CASSLDKWGQTNTEAFF
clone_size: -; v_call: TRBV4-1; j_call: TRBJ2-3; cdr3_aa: CASSIGSGLTDTQYF
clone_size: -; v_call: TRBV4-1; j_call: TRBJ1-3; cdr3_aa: CASSQAGNTIYF
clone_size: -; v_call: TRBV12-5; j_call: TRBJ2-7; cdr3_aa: CASGLAIRHQPPFEQYF
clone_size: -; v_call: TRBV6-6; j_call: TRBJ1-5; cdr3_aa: CASSYEEGTQPQHF
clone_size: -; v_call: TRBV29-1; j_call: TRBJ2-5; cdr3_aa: CSAVGQGAILVETQYF
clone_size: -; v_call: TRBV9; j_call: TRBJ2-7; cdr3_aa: CASSVGDGYEQYF
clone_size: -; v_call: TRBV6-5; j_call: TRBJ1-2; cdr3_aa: CASRQEAVENYGYTF
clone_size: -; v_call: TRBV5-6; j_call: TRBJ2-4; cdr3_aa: CASSPQLAKNIQYF